The 20 T cell receptor beta chains given below trace back to one sample, sequenced in a study of CD8+CD57+ T cells in acquired aplastic anemia. Genomic DNA constituted the template upon which TCR beta VDJ and CDR3 profiling was performed. A single record per CDR3 protein comes from TCRdb applying MiXCR to the reads. The profile shows about 150,000 distinct CDR3 sequences, about 48% of them singletons. Patients chosen for sequencing had CD8+CD57+ cells that had expanded, as shown by flow cytometry. The sequencing input was sorted CD4+, CD8+, or CD8+CD57+ T cells (not recorded which) from PBMCs. Receptor source: a human donor with aplastic anemia.

The rearrangement uses TRBV27 and TRBJ2-5; maybe TRBD2 (6 bases). CDR1 is MNHEY and CDR2 is SMNVEV in the germline V gene (reference sequence). The CDR3 extends over 14 amino acids. Trimming pared 5 bases from V and 7 bases from J, leaving 17 bases between. CDR3 sequence: CASSPPGTAGTQYF. In DNA, the CDR3 is TGTGCCAGCAGTCCCCCCGGGACTGCAGGGACCCAGTACTTC.

The chain is built from TRBV9 and TRBJ2-1; no reliable D call. V dropped 4 bases and J dropped 1 base, with 18 bases sitting between them. CDR3 length: 17 amino acids. The germline CDR1 and CDR2 sequences are SGDLS and YYNGEE. The CDR3: CASSHPMYLGSYNEQFF. The CDR3 DNA sequence: TGTGCCAGCAGCCATCCCATGTATTTAGGGTCCTACAATGAGCAGTTCTTC.

This clonotype has a handful of counts. V usage is TRBV24-1 and J usage is TRBJ1-2; TRBD1 matches at 7 bases. The CDR3 has 14 residues. Per the germline V gene, CDR1 is KGHDR and CDR2 is SFDVKD. Trimming at V came to 3 bases and at J to 7 bases, leaving 7 bases not matched to a gene. CDR3 in DNA: TGTGCCACCAGTGATGCAACCGGGACAGTTGGCTACACCTTC. This codes for CATSDATGTVGYTF.

As concerns this clonotype: Relative to the germline gene, one junction end is altered; a read error may explain this. The V gene is TRBV9, the J gene TRBJ2-7; TRBD2 matches at 10 bases. This CDR3 contains 16 residues. Germline CDR1 reads SGDLS; CDR2 reads YYNGEE. The CDR3 region is CASSPGGAGGSYELYF. CDR3 coding DNA: TGTGCCAGCAGTCCGGGAGGAGCGGGAGGGTCCTACGAGCTGTACTTC.

This clonotype was seen repeatedly, ten times or more. V is TRBV4-1 and J is TRBJ1-2; D unresolved. CDR1 and CDR2 from the germline V gene are MGHRA and YSYEKL. Trimming left V 1 base short and J 6 bases short, with 12 bases between. The CDR3 contains 14 residues. CDR3 region: CASSQGPLYDGYTF. The CDR3 nucleotides read TGCGCCAGCAGCCAAGGACCTCTTTATGATGGCTACACCTTC.

The rearrangement links TRBV7-3 to TRBJ2-7, with 9 bases identical to TRBD1. V was pared by 2 bases and J by 7 bases, with 3 bases of the junction left unmatched. Looked up from germline, CDR1 is SGHTA and CDR2 is FQGTGA. This CDR3 is 13 amino acids long. The CDR3 coding sequence is TGTGCCAGCAGCTTAGAGGGGACAGGGGAGCAGTACTTC. It specifies CASSLEGTGEQYF. Full variable domain (rest looked up from reference TRBV7-3 and TRBJ2-7): GAGVSQTPSNKVTEKGKYVELRCDPISGHTALYWYRQSLGQGPEFLIYFQGTGAADDSGLPNDRFFAVRPEGSVSTLKIQRTERGDSAVYLCASSLEGTGEQYFGPGTRLTVT.

This clonotype was counted at least ten times. This chain connects TRBV9 to TRBJ1-2; D is perhaps TRBD1 (6 bases). CDR3 length equals 15 residues. The ends were cut back, 2 bases at V and 0 bases at J, with 11 bases in the middle. Germline loops: CDR1 SGDLS, CDR2 YYNGEE. The CDR3 is CASSVYREPNYGYTF. DNA for the CDR3: TGTGCCAGCAGCGTGTACAGGGAGCCTAACTATGGCTACACCTTC.

This clonotype came up many times. The rearrangement joins TRBV2 to TRBJ2-2; either TRBD1 or TRBD2 may supply D (5 bases each). The germline V gene encodes CDR1 SNHLY and CDR2 FYNNEI. V was shortened by 4 bases and J by 5 bases, with 8 bases between the two germline ends. The CDR3 contains 13 residues. Here the CDR3 reads CASSGGETGELFF. The CDR3 DNA is TGTGCCAGCAGTGGAGGGGAGACCGGGGAGCTGTTTTTT.

Remarks on this clonotype: A read error may explain this, as a much larger clone is one base away. The chain uses TRBV11-2 and TRBJ1-1, with D possibly TRBD1 on 5 matching bases. CDR1 and CDR2 (germline): SGHAT, FQNNGV. The V end was cut by 5 bases, the J end by 3 bases, with 16 bases between. There are 15 residues in the CDR3. CDR3 nucleotides: TGTGCCAGCAGCGGCACAGGACGGGGCGACACTGAAGCTTTCTTT. Protein product: CASSGTGRGDTEAFF.

This clonotype occurred once. A junction end diverges from the germline sequence, so it may reflect a read error. The chain uses TRBV12-3 or TRBV12-4 and TRBJ2-1; 12 bases are shared with TRBD1. The CDR3 has 15 residues. The CDR3 region is CASSPGTGGGNERFF. The CDR3 DNA reads TGTGCCAGCAGTCCGGGGACAGGGGGCGGGAATGAGCGGTTCTTC.

This rearrangement joins TRBV10-3 to TRBJ2-3, with 9 nucleotides matching TRBD2. Per germline, CDR1 ENHRY and CDR2 SYGVKD. Losses at the gene ends were 4 bases for V and 3 bases for J; bases not matched to a gene: 8. The CDR3 sequence is 16 residues long. CDR3 region: CAISGLSGGTTDTQYF. In nucleotides, the CDR3 is TGTGCCATCAGTGGACTGAGCGGGGGGACTACAGATACGCAGTATTTT.

In the case of this clonotype: Just one base apart from a much larger clone, this may be a read error. The rearrangement joins TRBV19 to TRBJ2-1; TRBD2 matches at 11 bases. This CDR3 region has 16 residues. Germline V gives CDR1 LNHDA, CDR2 SQIVND (reference sequence). CDR3 DNA: TGTGCCGGTAGTATATCAGGACTAGCGGGCTACAATGAGCAGTTCTTC. Its translation: CAGSISGLAGYNEQFF.

The chain carries TRBV20-1 and TRBJ1-5; 9 nucleotides agree with TRBD1. The V gene end was trimmed by 5 bases and the J gene end by 8 bases; junction bases not matched to a gene: 10. This CDR3 has 14 residues. In germline, CDR1 is DFQATT, CDR2 SNEGSKA (reference sequence). The DNA for the CDR3 is TGCAGTGCTGGACCTACAGGGGGCCCGGAGCCCCAGCATTTT. This translates into CSAGPTGGPEPQHF.

This clonotype appeared a few times. The chain couples TRBV19 to TRBJ2-7; the D gene is possibly TRBD2 (5 bases). The CDR3 covers 14 residues. Germline-derived CDR1 and CDR2 are LNHDA and SQIVND (reference sequence). V was cut by 7 bases and J by 6 bases, with 19 bases left in between. The CDR3 bases are TGTGCCAGTAAAGTAGACCGGACGGGATCCGAGCAGTACTTC. It translates to CASKVDRTGSEQYF.

Regarding this clonotype: A much larger clone is a single base away; this may be a read error. The conserved final phenylalanine or tryptophan is absent from the CDR3, which likely points to a read error. CDR3 coding DNA: TGTGCCACTACAGGGGATGATACCTACGAGCAGTACCTC. Translating gives CATTGDDTYEQYL. The rearrangement joins TRBV5-6 to TRBJ2-7; 7 bases agree with TRBD1. The CDR3 is 13 amino acids. Germline V gives CDR1 SGHDT, CDR2 YYEEEE. V trimming: 9 bases; J trimming: 2 bases; junction bases outside the gene matches: 8.

This clonotype was seen only a few times. DNA for the CDR3: TGTGCCACCAGTGAGCGTACTAGCGTTGCTACGCAGTATTTT. Translated: CATSERTSVATQYF. The chain carries TRBV24-1 and TRBJ2-3; TRBD2 matches at 7 bases. Germline CDR1 KGHDR, CDR2 SFDVKD. Trimming took 4 bases from V and 8 from J; bases not matched to a gene: 8. This CDR3 region has 14 residues.

This clonotype came up many times. This chain joins TRBV9 and TRBJ2-2, with 10 bases fitting TRBD2. Per the germline V gene, CDR1 is SGDLS and CDR2 is YYNGEE. V was clipped by 3 bases and J by 6 bases; unmatched bases: 8. This CDR3 is built from 16 residues. CDR3 sequence reads: CASSGTSGMFAGELFF. CDR3 sequence (DNA): TGTGCCAGCAGCGGTACTAGCGGGATGTTCGCCGGGGAGCTGTTTTTT.

This clonotype was picked up many times. The gene calls are TRBV7-6 and TRBJ2-7, with TRBD1 matching 8 bases. The CDR3 sequence is 12 residues long. Germline V gives CDR1 SGHVS, CDR2 FNYEAQ. The ends lost 10 bases at V and 2 bases at J; junction bases unmatched: 4. The CDR3 here is CATGQGTYEQYF. In DNA, the CDR3 is TGTGCCACAGGACAGGGTACCTACGAGCAGTACTTC. Based on the CDR3 plus reference TRBV7-6 and TRBJ2-7, the full variable domain is GAGVSQSPRYKVTKRGQDVALRCDPISGHVSLYWYRQALGQGPEFLTYFNYEAQQDKSGLPNDRFSAERPEGSISTLTIQRTEQRDSAMYRCATGQGTYEQYFGPGTRLTVT.

Only a few counts were recorded for this clonotype. The rearrangement joins TRBV11-1 to TRBJ2-1; TRBD2 matches at 14 bases. CDR3 length equals 15 residues. V was pared by 4 bases and J by 7 bases, with 3 bases of the junction left unmatched. Germline-derived CDR1 and CDR2 are SGHAT and FQDESV (reference sequence). The CDR3 reads CASSWTSGGQNEQFF. The CDR3 coding sequence is TGTGCCAGCAGCTGGACTAGCGGGGGGCAAAATGAGCAGTTCTTC. Using reference TRBV11-1 and TRBJ2-1 for the parts outside the CDR3, the full variable domain is EAEVAQSPRYKITEKSQAVAFWCDPISGHATLYWYRQILGQGPELLVQFQDESVVDDSQLPKDRFSAERLKGVDSTLKIQPAELGDSAMYLCASSWTSGGQNEQFFGPGTRLTVL.

This clonotype was detected many times. One end of the junction fails to match germline, which may point to a read error. This sequence joins TRBV7-2 and TRBJ1-1; 9 bases agree with TRBD1. CDR3 length: 15 amino acids. Germline V gene data show CDR1 as SGHTA and CDR2 as FQGNSA. The CDR3 DNA sequence: TGTGCCAGCAGCATAGCCGGGACAGGGTTGACTGAAGCTTTCTTT. Its translation: CASSIAGTGLTEAFF. The full variable domain, rest sourced from reference TRBV7-2 and TRBJ1-1, is GAGVSQSPSNKVTEKGKDVELRCDPISGHTALYWYRQSLGQGLEFLIYFQGNSAPDKSGLPSDRFSAERTGGSVSTLTIQRTQQEDSAVYLCASSIAGTGLTEAFFGQGTRLTVV.